Below are 9 T cell receptor beta chains sequenced from a single sample in a study of T-cell reconstitution after alpha-beta-depleted transplantation in children. Preparation of the TCRbeta library involved a method that used unique molecular identifiers. MiXCR, applied by TCRdb to the PCR reads, yields one record per CDR3 protein. The data contain roughly 790,000 distinct CDR3 sequences, 15% to 20% of them seen just once; the ten biggest clones take up around 5%. Sequenced here: PBMCs, mostly from graft donor cells, sampled 360 days after TCRalphabeta/CD19-depleted stem cell transplant. These receptors originate from a male patient younger than 18 who had a stem cell transplant for acute lymphoblastic leukemia, so the T cells may come from the graft donor.

This chain joins TRBV7-2 and TRBJ2-7; D unresolved. In germline, CDR1 is SGHTA, CDR2 FQGNSA. This CDR3 contains 13 residues. Trimming took 7 bases from V and 5 from J, leaving 15 bases between them. CDR3 coding DNA: TGTGCCAGCACCACTTACCTCCAGGACGAGCAGTACTTC. Amino acids: CASTTYLQDEQYF.

This clonotype was detected a few times. For the CDR3, the DNA is TGTGCCAGCAGTGGACAGGTAACCTACGAGCAGTACTTC. Protein product: CASSGQVTYEQYF. This chain links TRBV27 with TRBJ2-7; 7 positions agree with TRBD1. Germline CDR1 is MNHEY and CDR2 is SMNVEV (reference sequence). Trimming at V came to 5 bases and at J to 2 bases, leaving 3 bases not matched to a gene. The CDR3 covers 13 residues.

This clonotype has ten or more counts. V and J are TRBV12-3 or TRBV12-4 and TRBJ2-1; 8 nucleotides match TRBD1. The length of the CDR3 is 15 residues. V lost 3 bases to trimming and J lost 10 bases; unmatched junction nucleotides: 11. Here the CDR3 reads CASSFWDRNRREQFF. The CDR3, as DNA: TGTGCCAGCAGTTTTTGGGACAGGAACCGAAGGGAGCAGTTCTTC.

The V call is TRBV30, the J call TRBJ2-7, with 7 bases matching TRBD2. The CDR3 has 15 residues. CDR1 is GTSNPN, CDR2 SVGIG, per germline (reference sequence). With 6 bases clipped from V and 2 bases from J, the junction kept 13 bases outside the gene matches. The CDR3 DNA reads TGTGCCTGCTGGGGGGGGGTCCTTCTCCCCTACGAGCAGTACTTC. This encodes CACWGGVLLPYEQYF.

The genes are TRBV14 and TRBJ2-3; possibly TRBD1 or TRBD2 for D (5 bases each). This CDR3 has 15 amino acids. Trimming removed 4 bases at V and 5 bases at J, with 16 bases between. Per the germline V gene, CDR1 is SGHDN and CDR2 is FVKESK. CDR3 nucleotides: TGTGCCAGCAGCCCCGGGACCGCAAGTGAAGATACGCAGTATTTT. It yields the protein CASSPGTASEDTQYF.

This clonotype was detected many times. The V gene is TRBV5-1, the J gene TRBJ2-1; TRBD2 might be the D (6 bases). The CDR3 loop spans 12 amino acids. V lost 4 bases and J 8 bases, leaving 10 bases between the germline ends. Germline V lookup: CDR1 SGHRS, CDR2 YFSETQ. The CDR3 DNA follows: TGCGCCAGCAGCAGGCCGGGGGATGAGCAGTTCTTC. It codes for CASSRPGDEQFF.

V gene TRBV27 combines with J gene TRBJ2-7; the match to TRBD1 covers 7 bases. In germline, CDR1 is MNHEY, CDR2 SMNVEV (reference sequence). This CDR3 has 14 residues. Trimming removed 6 bases from V and 4 bases from J; junction bases left unmatched: 9. The CDR3 bases are TGTGCCAGCAGCAACTCCGGGACAGAATACGAGCAGTACTTC. This sequence encodes CASSNSGTEYEQYF.

In nucleotides, the CDR3 is TGTGCCAGCACCCTTCCCCGGGACGACCCCTACGAGCAGTACTTC. Translated: CASTLPRDDPYEQYF. The genes are TRBV28 and TRBJ2-7, with D perhaps matching TRBD1 or TRBD2 (5 bases each). Deletions cut 7 bases from V and 2 bases from J, with 18 bases between. CDR1 and CDR2 (germline): MDHEN, SYDVKM. This CDR3 region has 15 residues.

V is TRBV29-1 and J is TRBJ2-1; the D gene is possibly TRBD2 (6 bases). The CDR3 loop spans 13 amino acids. Germline loops: CDR1 SQVTM, CDR2 ANQGSEA. V dropped 4 bases and J dropped 7 bases, with 14 bases sitting between them. The CDR3 loop is CSVAPSGRNEQFF. CDR3 bases: TGCAGCGTTGCTCCGTCAGGGAGGAATGAGCAGTTCTTC.